This T cell receptor beta chain is from a study of cytomegalovirus exposure and HLA in healthy donors. The germline CDR1 and CDR2 sequences are LNHNV and YYDKDF (reference sequence). The CDR3 covers 15 residues. V dropped 1 base and J dropped 5; count of bases not matched to a gene: 7. The PCR had 60 Vbeta and 13 Jbeta primers. Sequenced by immunoSEQ multiplex PCR; TCRdb stores in-frame clones only, minus some. The top ten clones hold 2.5% to 3.5% of a sample with approximately 100,000 clones, 70% to 80% of them seen once. Healthy bone marrow donors supplied every sample. The origin of this receptor is a woman between 35 and 50 years old in good health and CMV-seronegative. What was sequenced was PBMCs. The chain combines TRBV15 with TRBJ1-2, with 7 positions matching TRBD1. The CDR3 bases are TGTGCCACCAGCAGAGGGGGGACAGAGGTGTATGGCTACACCTTC. Protein sequence: CATSRGGTEVYGYTF.